Presented here are 25 T cell receptor beta chains from one specimen sequenced in a study of blood T cell dynamics during melanoma immunotherapy. Time point defined: week 3, after first cycle of checkpoint inhibitor. Data came from immunoSEQ multiplex PCR; TCRdb stores just in-frame clones and leaves some out. This table holds 15,000 or so clones, approximately 90% found once. This specimen consisted of blood, obtained from a patient treated with checkpoint blockade. All receptors come from a human donor with melanoma.

The chain links TRBV10-3 to TRBJ1-5; 7 nucleotides align to TRBD1. Trimming removed 2 bases from V and 3 bases from J; junction bases left unmatched: 1. From germline, CDR1 is ENHRY and CDR2 SYGVKD. The CDR3 is 14 amino acids. The CDR3 nucleotides are TGTGCCATCAGTGAGGGACAGGACAATCAGCCCCAGCATTTT. Translated, it gives CAISEGQDNQPQHF.

V usage is TRBV2 and J usage is TRBJ1-1, with D unresolved. The germline gives CDR1 SNHLY, CDR2 FYNNEI. The CDR3 is 17 residues long. V was clipped by 1 base and J by 0 bases, with 15 bases between them. DNA of the CDR3: TGTGCCAGCAGTGAAGAAGCCCTCGGGGTAGTGAACACTGAAGCTTTCTTT. Translating gives CASSEEALGVVNTEAFF.

The V call is TRBV6-1, the J call TRBJ1-5, with TRBD1 as a possible D gene (5 bases). The CDR3 extends over 15 amino acids. V was cut by 7 bases and J by 2 bases, with 15 bases left in between. Germline V gene lookup returns CDR1 MNHNS and CDR2 SASEGT. The CDR3 here is CASIPGLVGNQPQHF. The CDR3 DNA follows: TGTGCCAGCATTCCAGGGCTGGTGGGCAATCAGCCCCAGCATTTT.

The chain links TRBV25-1 to TRBJ2-1, with D perhaps TRBD2 (7 bases). The CDR3 length is 17 residues. Between the trimmed V and J ends, which lost 0 bases and 4 bases, there was a span of 16 bases. Germline V gene lookup returns CDR1 MGHDK and CDR2 SYGVNS. The CDR3 loop is CASSEYGGGGSYNEQFF. CDR3 nucleotide sequence: TGTGCCAGCAGTGAATATGGGGGGGGCGGGAGTTACAATGAGCAGTTCTTC. The whole variable domain, remainder taken from reference TRBV25-1 and TRBJ2-1, is EADIYQTPRYLVIGTGKKITLECSQTMGHDKMYWYQQDPGMELHLIHYSYGVNSTEKGDLSSESTVSRIRTEHFPLTLESARPSHTSQYLCASSEYGGGGSYNEQFFGPGTRLTVL.

The J gene is TRBJ2-1, the V gene TRBV2; weak D call: TRBD2 (5 bases). In germline, CDR1 is SNHLY, CDR2 FYNNEI. The CDR3 contains 12 residues. Trimming pared 1 base from V and 9 bases from J, leaving 7 bases between. CDR3 DNA sequence: TGTGCCAGCAGTGAAGGAGGGTCTGAGCAGTTCTTC. Its protein is CASSEGGSEQFF.

The chain is built from TRBV5-5 and TRBJ2-2, with D perhaps TRBD2 (5 bases). Germline CDR1 reads SGHKS; CDR2 reads YYEKEE (reference sequence). V gave up 5 bases and J gave up 4 bases, with 15 bases separating them. The CDR3 has 15 amino acids. The CDR3 DNA follows: TGTGCCAGCAGGCAACTAGATGTGGGCACCGGGGAGCTGTTTTTT. Amino acids: CASRQLDVGTGELFF.

The chain is built from TRBV5-1 and TRBJ2-1; tentatively, D is TRBD2 (7 bases). Trimming removed 4 bases at V and 11 bases at J, with 22 bases between. Germline values: CDR1 SGHRS, CDR2 YFSETQ. This CDR3 contains 15 residues. CDR3 protein: CASSPPAGARSQQFF. The CDR3 DNA sequence: TGCGCCAGCAGCCCGCCCGCGGGGGCGCGGTCGCAGCAGTTCTTC.

In nucleotides, the CDR3 is TGTGCCAGCAGCCAAGAACTGGACCCTTTTATCCGGCCCCAGCATTTT. It yields the protein CASSQELDPFIRPQHF. The rearrangement joins TRBV4-2 to TRBJ1-5; D uncertain. From germline, CDR1 is LGHNA and CDR2 YNFKEQ. The CDR3 consists of 16 residues. V was clipped by 0 bases and J by 9 bases, with 18 bases between them.

This chain joins TRBV29-1 and TRBJ1-2; 7 bases match TRBD1. Germline CDR1 SQVTM, CDR2 ANQGSEA. The CDR3 runs 13 residues. Trimming at V came to 3 bases and at J to 6 bases, leaving 7 bases not matched to a gene. CDR3 DNA sequence: TGCAGCGTTGATAGGCAGGGGGTTAATGGCTACACCTTC. Translated, it gives CSVDRQGVNGYTF.

This chain uses TRBV10-3 with TRBJ1-1, with D perhaps matching TRBD1 (6 bases). Germline V gives CDR1 ENHRY, CDR2 SYGVKD. The CDR3 has 15 residues. The ends were cut back, 2 bases at V and 0 bases at J, with 10 bases in the middle. The CDR3 protein is CAISEGGGMNTEAFF. The CDR3 DNA reads TGTGCCATCAGTGAGGGTGGGGGCATGAACACTGAAGCTTTCTTT.

This rearrangement joins TRBV27 to TRBJ1-2; D unresolved. The germline V and J ends were trimmed by 0 bases and 2 bases, with 7 bases remaining between them. This CDR3 is 14 amino acids long. Germline lookup yields CDR1 MNHEY and CDR2 SMNVEV (reference sequence). The CDR3 DNA reads as TGTGCCAGCAGTTTATCGCGTCAGAACTATGGCTACACCTTC. Amino acid sequence: CASSLSRQNYGYTF.

V is TRBV28 and J is TRBJ2-1; the match to TRBD2 covers 10 bases. CDR3 size: 13 residues. V lost 10 bases, J lost 10 bases, and 10 bases stayed unmatched. The germline V gene encodes CDR1 MDHEN and CDR2 SYDVKM. DNA of the CDR3: TGTGCCATCGCTAGCGGGAGCCGCAGGGAGCAGTTCTTC. This gives the protein CAIASGSRREQFF.

This clone was seen only once. V gene TRBV4-1 combines with J gene TRBJ1-3; unclear D gene. From germline, CDR1 is MGHRA and CDR2 YSYEKL. The CDR3 loop spans 18 amino acids. V shed 0 bases and J shed 0 bases, with 15 bases lying between them. The CDR3 DNA is TGCGCCAGCAGCCAAGACGAGGTGCAGTTTTTCTCTGGAAACACCATATATTTT. Translation gives CASSQDEVQFFSGNTIYF.

This sequence joins TRBV4-1 and TRBJ2-7; the D gene could be TRBD1 or TRBD2 (6 bases each). The CDR3 runs to 15 residues. V lost 0 bases, J lost 2 bases, and 11 bases lay in between. CDR1 and CDR2 from the germline V gene are MGHRA and YSYEKL. The CDR3 sequence: CASSQEGGRTYEQYF. In DNA, the CDR3 is TGCGCCAGCAGCCAAGAGGGGGGCCGGACCTACGAGCAGTACTTC.

This clone was picked up a small number of times. This chain links TRBV18 with TRBJ2-7; TRBD2 matches at 14 bases. There are 15 residues in the CDR3. The J segment lost 5 bases and the V segment lost 0 bases, leaving 0 bases of the junction unmatched. The germline CDR1 and CDR2 sequences are KGHSH and LQKENI. CDR3 loop: CASSPPGLAGDEQYF. CDR3 DNA sequence: TGTGCCAGCTCACCACCGGGACTAGCGGGAGACGAGCAGTACTTC.

This chain uses TRBV11-1 with TRBJ2-5; the match to TRBD2 covers 9 bases. The CDR3 loop spans 15 amino acids. With V trimmed by 8 bases and J by 4 bases, 11 bases remained unmatched. The germline V gene has CDR1 SGHAT and CDR2 FQDESV (reference sequence). This CDR3 reads CASRSSGTQGETQYF. In DNA, the CDR3 is TGTGCCAGCCGTTCTAGCGGGACTCAAGGAGAGACCCAGTACTTC.

Only one count was recorded for this clone. The chain recombines TRBV28 with TRBJ2-7, with D perhaps assigned TRBD1 or TRBD2 (6 bases each). This CDR3 spans 16 amino acids. V lost 6 bases to trimming and J lost 3 bases, with 21 bases between them. In germline, CDR1 is MDHEN, CDR2 SYDVKM. The DNA for the CDR3 is TGTGCCAGCAGCCCCTGGGTAGGGGGGCAGAACTACGAGCAGTACTTC. It codes for CASSPWVGGQNYEQYF.

The genes are TRBV6-5 and TRBJ1-2; possible D gene TRBD1, 5 bases. This CDR3 contains 15 residues. Germline V gene data show CDR1 as MNHEY and CDR2 as SVGAGI. Trimming cost V 2 bases and J 4 bases, with 14 bases left between them. The DNA for the CDR3 is TGTGCCAGCAGTTACACCTCGGGACGGAGCTATGGCTACACCTTC. This translates into CASSYTSGRSYGYTF.

This chain links TRBV7-6 with TRBJ2-6, with TRBD2 as a possible D gene (6 bases). The CDR3 is made up of 16 amino acids. Germline CDR1 reads SGHVS; CDR2 reads FNYEAQ. Trimming stripped 2 bases from V and 0 bases from J, with 8 bases between. The DNA of the CDR3 is TGTGCCAGCAGCTTATCGGGAGCCTCTGGGGCCAACGTCCTGACTTTC. Amino acid sequence: CASSLSGASGANVLTF. Based on the CDR3 plus reference TRBV7-6 and TRBJ2-6, the full variable domain is GAGVSQSPRYKVTKRGQDVALRCDPISGHVSLYWYRQALGQGPEFLTYFNYEAQQDKSGLPNDRFSAERPEGSISTLTIQRTEQRDSAMYRCASSLSGASGANVLTFGAGSRLTVL.

This clone came up a few times. V and J are TRBV5-1 and TRBJ1-1, with unresolved D. CDR3 length: 14 residues. Germline-derived CDR1 and CDR2 are SGHRS and YFSETQ. V dropped 2 bases and J dropped 1 base, with 9 bases sitting between them. The CDR3 loop reads CASSFTGENTEAFF. As DNA, the CDR3 is TGCGCCAGCAGCTTCACTGGGGAGAACACTGAAGCTTTCTTT.

The rearrangement joins TRBV7-9 to TRBJ1-6; D is uncertain. Trimming pared 2 bases from V and 8 bases from J, leaving 4 bases between. This CDR3 is built from 12 residues. CDR1 and CDR2 (germline): SEHNR, FQNEAQ (reference sequence). CDR3 sequence reads: CASSLQDSPLHF. Written as DNA, the CDR3 is TGTGCCAGCAGCTTACAGGATTCACCCCTCCACTTT.

The chain has TRBV25-1 and TRBJ2-1, with 9 bases fitting TRBD2. Unmatched junction bases numbered 2, after V lost 2 bases and J lost 6 bases. There are 14 residues in the CDR3. From germline, CDR1 is MGHDK and CDR2 SYGVNS. The CDR3 bases are TGTGCCAGCAGTGAAGAGGGACTAGCCAATGAGCAGTTCTTC. Its protein is CASSEEGLANEQFF.

The rearrangement joins TRBV10-2 to TRBJ2-5; the match to TRBD2 covers 15 bases. Unmatched junction bases numbered 20, after V lost 8 bases and J lost 7 bases. CDR1 WSHSY and CDR2 SAAADI come from the germline V gene. The CDR3 has 19 amino acids. The DNA for the CDR3 is TGCGCCAGCCAGTCCTCCGGGACTAGCGGGAGGTTCCCCCTAGGGACCCAGTACTTC. This translates into CASQSSGTSGRFPLGTQYF.

The V gene is TRBV18, the J gene TRBJ2-1; no reliable D call. This CDR3 spans 12 amino acids. V gave up 3 bases and J gave up 8 bases, with 8 bases separating them. Germline lookup yields CDR1 KGHSH and CDR2 LQKENI. The CDR3 here is CASSPVWDEQFF. The CDR3 DNA reads TGTGCCAGCTCACCCGTTTGGGATGAGCAGTTCTTC.

This clone is a singleton in its sample. This sequence joins TRBV5-1 and TRBJ1-6; D is uncertain. Trimming removed 2 bases from V and 7 bases from J, with 10 bases in between. Looked up from germline, CDR1 is SGHRS and CDR2 is YFSETQ. The CDR3 spans 14 residues. CDR3 protein: CASSLYAQNSPLHF. The CDR3 DNA follows: TGCGCCAGCAGCTTATACGCCCAGAATTCACCCCTCCACTTT.